These 23 T cell receptor beta chains originate from one sample sequenced in a study of cytomegalovirus exposure and HLA in healthy donors. TCRdb keeps only in-frame clones here, not all; method: immunoSEQ multiplex PCR. This table holds some 140,000 clones, around 85% found once. Specimen: PBMCs. Receptor source: a man younger than 35 in good health and CMV-seronegative.

CDR3 nucleotides: TGTGCCAGCAGTATCTCTGCAGGGGCCTCCTACGAGCAGTACTTC. Protein product: CASSISAGASYEQYF. The J gene is TRBJ2-7, the V gene TRBV27, with D perhaps matching TRBD1 (6 bases). The CDR3 covers 15 residues. Trimming removed 5 bases from V and 0 bases from J, with 14 bases in between. Germline values: CDR1 MNHEY, CDR2 SMNVEV (reference sequence).

The chain recombines TRBV5-4 with TRBJ2-7; D is perhaps TRBD1 (6 bases). Trimming shortened V by 1 base and J by 2 bases, and 10 bases separated the two germline ends. CDR1 is SGHNT, CDR2 YYREEE, per germline (reference sequence). The CDR3 runs to 14 residues. The CDR3 sequence is CASSLRDTAYEQYF. DNA of the CDR3: TGTGCCAGCAGCTTGCGGGACACTGCCTACGAGCAGTACTTC.

The V call is TRBV5-6, the J call TRBJ1-1, with D possibly TRBD1 on 5 matching bases. The CDR3 runs 16 residues. Trimming removed 0 bases from V and 1 base from J, with 13 bases in between. The germline V gene has CDR1 SGHDT and CDR2 YYEEEE. The CDR3 is CASSLGPEGWNTEAFF. CDR3 in DNA: TGTGCCAGCAGCTTGGGCCCGGAGGGGTGGAACACTGAAGCTTTCTTT.

The rearrangement links TRBV7-8 to TRBJ2-1; TRBD2 aligns across 10 bases. CDR1 is SGHVS and CDR2 is FQNEAQ in the germline V gene. CDR3 size: 16 residues. V lost 5 bases, J lost 8 bases, and 12 bases stayed unmatched. CDR3 residues: CASSKGVLAGVDEQFF. CDR3 bases: TGTGCCAGCAGCAAAGGGGTTCTAGCGGGAGTTGATGAGCAGTTCTTC.

CDR3 sequence reads: CASRWTLSYEQYF. CDR3 DNA: TGTGCCAGTAGATGGACTTTATCCTACGAGCAGTACTTC. The chain is built from TRBV2 and TRBJ2-7; D perhaps matches TRBD2 (5 bases). Germline assignment: CDR1 SNHLY and CDR2 FYNNEI. Trimming took 9 bases from V and 1 from J, leaving 13 bases between them. The CDR3 contains 13 residues.

The chain joins TRBV25-1 to TRBJ2-7, with D possibly matching TRBD2 (5 bases). The CDR3 totals 13 residues. The V end lost 6 bases, the J end lost 2 bases, and 11 bases lay between the germline ends. Germline loops: CDR1 MGHDK, CDR2 SYGVNS. The CDR3 DNA sequence: TGTGCCAGCAGGTCCGGGATACCCTACGAGCAGTACTTC. Translating it yields CASRSGIPYEQYF.

This chain connects TRBV9 to TRBJ2-7; 7 bases fit TRBD1. Germline trimming cut 0 bases from V and 6 bases from J; bases unmatched to any gene: 6. Germline assignment: CDR1 SGDLS and CDR2 YYNGEE. This CDR3 contains 14 residues. The CDR3 DNA reads TGTGCCAGCAGCGTAGCAGACAGGGCCGGCGAGCAGTACTTC. As protein: CASSVADRAGEQYF.

The gene calls are TRBV5-6 and TRBJ2-7; D possibly corresponds to TRBD2 (5 bases). Germline loops: CDR1 SGHDT, CDR2 YYEEEE. CDR3 length: 12 amino acids. V gave up 2 bases and J gave up 3 bases, with 6 bases separating them. This chain's CDR3 is CASSFGLYEQYF. The CDR3 bases are TGTGCCAGCAGCTTCGGACTCTACGAGCAGTACTTC.

The rearrangement links TRBV10-3 to TRBJ1-3; D is uncertain. Trimming removed 2 bases from V and 7 bases from J, with 12 bases in between. Per germline, CDR1 ENHRY and CDR2 SYGVKD. The CDR3 totals 14 residues. The CDR3 region has the DNA TGTGCCATCAGTGAGCCGATACTGCCGAACACCATATATTTT. Translating it yields CAISEPILPNTIYF.

The chain couples TRBV11-3 to TRBJ1-5; D is undetermined. CDR1 and CDR2 from the germline V gene are SGHNT and YENEEA. This CDR3 has 16 amino acids. V was trimmed by 7 bases and J by 0 bases, leaving 16 bases between them. The CDR3 here is CASTGVGNYSNQPQHF. CDR3 DNA sequence: TGTGCCAGCACCGGAGTCGGAAATTATAGCAATCAGCCCCAGCATTTT.

V usage is TRBV27 and J usage is TRBJ1-6, with D possibly being TRBD1 (5 bases). Germline values: CDR1 MNHEY, CDR2 SMNVEV (reference sequence). Trimming took off 3 bases at V and 10 bases at J, with 13 bases between the two ends. There are 14 residues in the CDR3. CDR3 sequence reads: CASSFLQGGSPLHF. The CDR3 DNA sequence: TGTGCCAGCAGTTTCTTGCAGGGCGGATCACCCCTCCACTTT.

This clone has only a few counts. The chain joins TRBV7-8 to TRBJ2-5, with a possible D match to TRBD1 (5 bases). The germline V gene has CDR1 SGHVS and CDR2 FQNEAQ. The CDR3 runs to 14 residues. Trimming took off 5 bases at V and 1 base at J, with 11 bases between the two ends. The CDR3 DNA reads TGTGCCAGCAGCCACTATGGGGCCCAAGAGACCCAGTACTTC. Translated, it gives CASSHYGAQETQYF.

This chain uses TRBV27 with TRBJ2-7, with 11 bases aligning to TRBD2. The CDR3 runs to 16 residues. V shed 3 bases, J shed 6 bases, and the junction held 10 bases outside the gene matches. Looked up from germline, CDR1 is MNHEY and CDR2 is SMNVEV (reference sequence). The CDR3 loop is CASSFFTSGSRAEQYF. The CDR3 region has the DNA TGTGCCAGCAGTTTCTTCACTAGCGGGAGTAGGGCCGAGCAGTACTTC.

This chain uses TRBV7-6 with TRBJ2-1, with TRBD2 identical over 11 bases. The V gene end was trimmed by 2 bases and the J gene end by 7 bases; junction bases not matched to a gene: 4. Germline assignment: CDR1 SGHVS and CDR2 FNYEAQ. The length of the CDR3 is 15 residues. CDR3 in DNA: TGTGCCAGCAGCTTACTAGCGGGGGGAAAAAATGAGCAGTTCTTC. Translation gives CASSLLAGGKNEQFF.

This clone has just one count. V gene TRBV25-1 combines with J gene TRBJ1-2; possibly TRBD1 for D (6 bases). Germline V gene sequence: CDR1 MGHDK, CDR2 SYGVNS. The V and J ends lost 6 bases and 7 bases respectively, with 12 bases between them. The CDR3 loop spans 12 amino acids. The CDR3 DNA reads as TGTGCCAGCAGGCGAGGGGGGGCTGGCTACACCTTC. Translation: CASRRGGAGYTF.

This chain uses TRBV29-1 with TRBJ1-5; maybe TRBD1 (5 bases). The germline CDR1 and CDR2 sequences are SQVTM and ANQGSEA. This CDR3 is built from 13 residues. The V gene lost 4 bases and the J gene lost 4 bases, with 11 bases spanning the gap. Written as DNA, the CDR3 is TGCAGCGTTGGTCAGGGTCGTAATCAGCCCCAGCATTTT. Its protein product is CSVGQGRNQPQHF.

The V gene is TRBV10-3, the J gene TRBJ1-1, with D perhaps matching TRBD1 (5 bases). CDR3 length: 14 amino acids. The V gene lost 3 bases and the J gene lost 4 bases, with 12 bases spanning the gap. Germline V gene data show CDR1 as ENHRY and CDR2 as SYGVKD. CDR3 sequence: CAISDGGGLTEAFF. The CDR3 DNA is TGTGCCATCAGTGATGGGGGAGGTCTCACTGAAGCTTTCTTT.

This chain joins TRBV5-1 and TRBJ2-7, with 8 bases matching TRBD2. The V gene end was trimmed by 3 bases and the J gene end by 0 bases; junction bases not matched to a gene: 8. Germline CDR1 is SGHRS and CDR2 is YFSETQ. The CDR3 covers 16 residues. The chain's CDR3 is CASSSLLAGYSYEQYF. The DNA of the CDR3 is TGCGCCAGCAGCTCCCTCTTAGCGGGGTACTCCTACGAGCAGTACTTC.

The chain joins TRBV29-1 to TRBJ1-1, with D unresolved. The germline V gene encodes CDR1 SQVTM and CDR2 ANQGSEA. The CDR3 has 13 residues. Trimming removed 2 bases from V and 4 bases from J, with 11 bases in between. The CDR3 DNA reads as TGCAGCGTTGAAAAGCGAGGGTCCACTGAAGCTTTCTTT. Its protein product is CSVEKRGSTEAFF.

The chain couples TRBV5-1 to TRBJ2-1, with a possible D match to TRBD2 (6 bases). The CDR3 contains 16 residues. Trimming shortened V by 0 bases and J by 7 bases, and 17 bases separated the two germline ends. Germline CDR1 and CDR2: SGHRS and YFSETQ. CDR3 coding DNA: TGCGCCAGCAGCTTGGAACGAACTAGCACGGTAAATGAGCAGTTCTTC. Protein product: CASSLERTSTVNEQFF.

The rearrangement joins TRBV7-2 to TRBJ1-5; TRBD1 matches at 8 bases. The junction had 6 bases not matched to a gene; V was cut back by 4 bases and J by 7 bases. This CDR3 has 14 residues. Germline CDR1 and CDR2: SGHTA and FQGNSA. The CDR3 loop is CASSSGTGWQPQHF. DNA of the CDR3: TGTGCCAGCAGCTCCGGGACAGGCTGGCAGCCCCAGCATTTT.

The gene calls are TRBV5-1 and TRBJ2-7; 7 bases agree with TRBD1. The CDR3 loop spans 16 amino acids. The V segment lost 1 base and the J segment 3 bases; nucleotides outside the gene matches: 10. The germline V gene has CDR1 SGHRS and CDR2 YFSETQ. The CDR3 reads CASSLHLSTGNYEQYF. CDR3 sequence (DNA): TGCGCCAGCAGCTTGCATTTGTCGACAGGGAACTACGAGCAGTACTTC. Filled out from reference TRBV5-1 and TRBJ2-7, the complete variable domain reads KAGVTQTPRYLIKTRGQQVTLSCSPISGHRSVSWYQQTPGQGLQFLFEYFSETQRNKGNFPGRFSGRQFSNSRSEMNVSTLELGDSALYLCASSLHLSTGNYEQYFGPGTRLTVT.

This rearrangement joins TRBV4-1 to TRBJ1-1; possible D gene TRBD1, 5 bases. The CDR3 extends over 15 amino acids. The V gene lost 3 bases and the J gene lost 0 bases, with 11 bases spanning the gap. Germline loops: CDR1 MGHRA, CDR2 YSYEKL. In DNA, the CDR3 is TGCGCCAGCAGCCATCGACAGAGCATGAACACTGAAGCTTTCTTT. It codes for CASSHRQSMNTEAFF.